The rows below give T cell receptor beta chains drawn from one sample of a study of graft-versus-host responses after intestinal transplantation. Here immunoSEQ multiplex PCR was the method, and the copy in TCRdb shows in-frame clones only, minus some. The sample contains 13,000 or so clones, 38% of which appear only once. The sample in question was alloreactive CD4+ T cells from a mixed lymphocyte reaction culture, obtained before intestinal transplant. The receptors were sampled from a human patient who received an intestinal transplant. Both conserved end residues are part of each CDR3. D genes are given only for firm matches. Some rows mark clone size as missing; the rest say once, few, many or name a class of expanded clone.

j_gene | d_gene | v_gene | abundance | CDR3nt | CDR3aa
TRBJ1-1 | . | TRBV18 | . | TGTGCCAGCTCACCCTTAACAAGGGAGTCTGAAGCTTTCTTT | CASSPLTRESEAFF
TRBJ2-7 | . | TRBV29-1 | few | TGCAGCGTTGAGGACACGGTCCGCTACGAGCAGTACTTC | CSVEDTVRYEQYF
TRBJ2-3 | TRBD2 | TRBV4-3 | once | TGCGCCAGCAGCCAAGGGTGGGGGGGGGTTCCAGATACGCAGTATTTT | CASSQGWGGVPDTQYF
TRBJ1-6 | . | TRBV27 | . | TGTGCCAGCCAGGACAGCTATAATTCACCCCTCCACTTT | CASQDSYNSPLHF
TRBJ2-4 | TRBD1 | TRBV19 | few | TGTGCCAGTACCAACAGGGACAGCTTAAACATTCAGTACTTC | CASTNRDSLNIQYF
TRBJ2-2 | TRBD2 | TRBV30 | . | TGTGCCTGGAGTGGGCTAGCGGGGATGAACACCGGGGAGCTGTTTTTT | CAWSGLAGMNTGELFF
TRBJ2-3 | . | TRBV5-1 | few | TGCGCCAGCAGCCTAGGAGGCGCAGATACGCAGTATTTT | CASSLGGADTQYF
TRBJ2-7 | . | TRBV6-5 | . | TGTGCCAGCAGTCCCCTGGTGGGCTCCAACTACGAGCAGTACTTC | CASSPLVGSNYEQYF
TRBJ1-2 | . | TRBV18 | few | TGTGCCAGCTCACCATCGCGGATAGCTAACTATGGCTACACCTTC | CASSPSRIANYGYTF
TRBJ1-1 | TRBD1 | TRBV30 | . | TGTGCCTGGAAACATCCCGGGACAGGGAACACTGAAGCTTTCTTT | CAWKHPGTGNTEAFF
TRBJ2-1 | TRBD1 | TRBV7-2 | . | TGTGCCAGCAGCTTAGGCTGGGGACAGGGATCAAATGAGCAGTTCTTC | CASSLGWGQGSNEQFF
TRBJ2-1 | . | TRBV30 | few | TGTGCCTGGAGTGGAGCGGTCTCCAAAAAGTTCTTC | CAWSGAVSKKFF
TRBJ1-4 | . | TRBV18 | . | TGTGCCAGCTCACCAGATAGTAATGAAAAACTGTTTTTT | CASSPDSNEKLFF
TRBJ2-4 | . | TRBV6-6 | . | TGTGCCAGCAGCCCAATCGGGGGTCCGATAAACATTCAGTACTTC | CASSPIGGPINIQYF
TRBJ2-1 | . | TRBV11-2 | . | TGTGCCAGCAGCTTAGGTCCGGGGTTTCAGTTCTTC | CASSLGPGFQFF
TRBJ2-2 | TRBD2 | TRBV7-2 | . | TGTGCCAGCAGGCTGGGGGTAGCGGGGGGCACCGGGGAGCTGTTTTTT | CASRLGVAGGTGELFF
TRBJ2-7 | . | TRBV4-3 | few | TGCGCCAGCAGCCAAGATGCAGGTACCTACGAGCAGTACTTC | CASSQDAGTYEQYF
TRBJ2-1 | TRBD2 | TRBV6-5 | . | TGTGCCAGCAGGGCTAGCGGGGGGCGGTATGGTGAGCAGTTCTTC | CASRASGGRYGEQFF
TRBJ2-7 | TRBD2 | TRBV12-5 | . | TGTGCTAGTGCCTTGGGGCTAGCGGGGAAAGACGAGCAGTACTTC | CASALGLAGKDEQYF
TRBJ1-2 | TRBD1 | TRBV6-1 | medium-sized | TGTGCCAGCCAACAGGGGAACTATGGCTACACCTTC | CASQQGNYGYTF
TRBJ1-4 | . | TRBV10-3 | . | TGTGCCATCAATAGCGTTCTTGATGAAAAACTGTTTTTT | CAINSVLDEKLFF
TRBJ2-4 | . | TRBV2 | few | TGTGCCAGCAGTGGAAGGGACATACAATTAGCCAAAAACATTCAGTACTTC | CASSGRDIQLAKNIQYF
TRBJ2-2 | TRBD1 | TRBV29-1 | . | TGCAGCGTTGTAGGGACAGGGAACACCGGGGAGCTGTTTTTT | CSVVGTGNTGELFF
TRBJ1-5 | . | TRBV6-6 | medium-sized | TGTGCCAGCAGCGACCGGGGGAATAGCAATCAGCCCCAGCATTTT | CASSDRGNSNQPQHF
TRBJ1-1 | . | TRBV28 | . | TGTGCCAGCAGTTTAGTGGGAGGGGTTGACACTGAAGCTTTCTTT | CASSLVGGVDTEAFF
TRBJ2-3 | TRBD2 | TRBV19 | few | TGTGCCAGTAGTATAGGCGGGGGGGGCACAGATACGCAGTATTTT | CASSIGGGGTDTQYF
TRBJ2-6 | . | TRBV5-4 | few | TGTGCCAGCAGCTTGGCCAACTCTGGGGCCAACGTCCTGACTTTC | CASSLANSGANVLTF
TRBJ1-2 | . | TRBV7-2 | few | TGTGCCAGCAGCTTAGGTTCGGGTAACTATGGCTACACCTTC | CASSLGSGNYGYTF
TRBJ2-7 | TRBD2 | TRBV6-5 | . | TGTGCCAGCAGTTCCCTGAGCGGGGGATTCTACGAGCAGTACTTC | CASSSLSGGFYEQYF
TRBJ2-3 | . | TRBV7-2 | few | TGTGCCAGCAGCTTAGGCTCAGGGTATACAGATACGCAGTATTTT | CASSLGSGYTDTQYF
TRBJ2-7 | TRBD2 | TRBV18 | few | TGTGCCAGCTCACCAGGACCGGGACTAGCGGGTTACGAGCAGTACTTC | CASSPGPGLAGYEQYF
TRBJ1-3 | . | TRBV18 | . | TGTGCCAGCTCACGAAATGGCATGCAGGGGCCTGGAAACACCATATATTTT | CASSRNGMQGPGNTIYF
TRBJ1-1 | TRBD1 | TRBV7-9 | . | TGTGCCAGCAGCTTAGGGGACAGGGGGGGTACTGAAGCTTTCTTT | CASSLGDRGGTEAFF
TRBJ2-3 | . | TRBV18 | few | TGTGCCAGCTCACCAAACCGAGGGAAGGTGGATACGCAGTATTTT | CASSPNRGKVDTQYF
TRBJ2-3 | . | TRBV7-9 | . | TGTGCCAGCAGCTTTCGGGTGACAGATACGCAGTATTTT | CASSFRVTDTQYF
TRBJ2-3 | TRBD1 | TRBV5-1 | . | TGCGCCAGCAGCCCCGACCCGACAGGGGCGGGCATAAGAACAGATACGCAGTATTTT | CASSPDPTGAGIRTDTQYF
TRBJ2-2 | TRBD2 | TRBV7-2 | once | TGTGCCAGCAGCTCCCTAGCGGGGGTTACCACCGGGGAGCTGTTTTTT | CASSSLAGVTTGELFF
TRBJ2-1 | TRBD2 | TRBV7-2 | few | TGTGCCAGCAGCTTAGCGAACGGGGGGGCGTCCTACAATGAGCAGTTCTTC | CASSLANGGASYNEQFF
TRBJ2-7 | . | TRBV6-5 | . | TGTGCCAGCAGTAGGGTGGGGGGCGAGCAGTACTTC | CASSRVGGEQYF
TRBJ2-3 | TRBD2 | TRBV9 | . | TGTGCCAGCAGCGTGGGACTAGGGATAAGCACAGATACGCAGTATTTT | CASSVGLGISTDTQYF
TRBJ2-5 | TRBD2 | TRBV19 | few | TGTGCCAGTAGTATTCAGCGGGGTTTCCAAGAGACCCAGTACTTC | CASSIQRGFQETQYF
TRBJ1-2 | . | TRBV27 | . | TGTGCCAGCAGTTTAGGGGCAGGGATCTATGGCTACACCTTC | CASSLGAGIYGYTF
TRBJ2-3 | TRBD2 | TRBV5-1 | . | TGCGCCAGCAGCAGTCTGACTAGCGGGGGGGCCAGAGATACGCAGTATTTT | CASSSLTSGGARDTQYF
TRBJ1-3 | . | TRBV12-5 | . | TGTGCTAGTGGTTTGCCTAGGCAGGGGATGGGAAACACCATATATTTT | CASGLPRQGMGNTIYF
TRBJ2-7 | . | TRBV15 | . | TGTGCCACCGGCAGAGACCGCGGGCCGCTAACCTACGAGCAGTACTTC | CATGRDRGPLTYEQYF
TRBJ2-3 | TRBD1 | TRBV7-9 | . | TGTGCCAGCAGCTTAGCAACCGGGACAGGGGGCACAGATACGCAGTATTTT | CASSLATGTGGTDTQYF
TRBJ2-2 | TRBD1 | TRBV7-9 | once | TGTGCCAGCAGCTCAGGGGGCGCTTTGAACACCGGGGAGCTGTTTTTT | CASSSGGALNTGELFF
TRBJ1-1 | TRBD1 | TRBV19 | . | TGTGCCAGTAGTCCATGGACAGGGAGGGGGGGGACTGAAGCTTTCTTT | CASSPWTGRGGTEAFF
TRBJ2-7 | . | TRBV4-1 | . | TGCGCCAGCAGCCAAGCCAGCTGGGCGGGGGAGCAGTACTTC | CASSQASWAGEQYF
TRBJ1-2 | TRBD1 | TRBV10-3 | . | TGTGCCATCAGACGGGACAGTGTCTATGGCTACACCTTC | CAIRRDSVYGYTF
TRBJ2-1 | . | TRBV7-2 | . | TGTGCCAGCAGCTTAGCGGCCTCCTACAATGAGCAGTTCTTC | CASSLAASYNEQFF
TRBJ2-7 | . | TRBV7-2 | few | TGTGCCAGCAGCTTAGTGCCAGGGGATTACTCCTACGAGCAGTACTTC | CASSLVPGDYSYEQYF
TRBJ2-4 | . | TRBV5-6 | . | TGTGCCAGCAGCTTGGACAGGGCCAAAAACATTCAGTACTTC | CASSLDRAKNIQYF
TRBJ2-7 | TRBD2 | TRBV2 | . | TGTGCCAGCAGTGAATCCCCACCGGGGGGGCCCTACGAGCAGTACTTC | CASSESPPGGPYEQYF
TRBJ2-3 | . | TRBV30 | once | TGTGCCTGGAGTGCCGCGCGACAGGGCACAGATACGCAGTATTTT | CAWSAARQGTDTQYF
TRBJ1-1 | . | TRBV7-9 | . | TGTGCCAGCAGCTTACGCCAGGTAAACACTGAAGCTTTCTTT | CASSLRQVNTEAFF